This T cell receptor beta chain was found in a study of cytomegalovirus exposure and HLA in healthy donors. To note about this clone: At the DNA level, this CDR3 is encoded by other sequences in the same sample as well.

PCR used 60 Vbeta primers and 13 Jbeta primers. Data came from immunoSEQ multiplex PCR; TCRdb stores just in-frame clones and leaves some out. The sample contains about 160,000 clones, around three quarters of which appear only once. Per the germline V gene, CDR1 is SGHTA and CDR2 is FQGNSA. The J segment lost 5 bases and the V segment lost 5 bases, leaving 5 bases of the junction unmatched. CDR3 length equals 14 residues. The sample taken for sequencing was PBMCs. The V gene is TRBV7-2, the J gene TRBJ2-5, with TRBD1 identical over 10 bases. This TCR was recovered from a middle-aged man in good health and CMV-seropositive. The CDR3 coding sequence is TGTGCCAGCAGCCCAGACAGGGGGCGGGAGACCCAGTACTTC. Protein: CASSPDRGRETQYF.